These 18 T cell receptor beta chains share one sample of origin, sequenced in a study of graft-versus-host responses after intestinal transplantation. Clones were sequenced by immunoSEQ multiplex PCR, and TCRdb holds only the in-frame ones, with some missing. The sample shows approximately 15,000 clones, under 40% of them seen only once. Co-plating was performed using about 200,000 CFSE-labeled responder cells and about 200,000 irradiated, violet-dye-labeled stimulator cells. The material sequenced was alloreactive CD8+ T cells from a mixed lymphocyte reaction culture, taken before intestinal transplant. The subset: CFSE-low proliferating T cells sorted from roughly six-day pre-transplant mixed lymphocyte reaction (GvH or HvG direction). The receptor set was obtained from a human patient who received an intestinal transplant.

V gene TRBV21-1 combines with J gene TRBJ2-1; whether TRBD2, the table's D call, matches the DNA was not checked. TRBV21-1 is listed as a pseudogene. CDR3 length equals 14 residues. The CDR3 nucleotides are TGTGCCAGCAGCAACCCAAAGGAGGGAAATGAGCAGTTCTTC. Protein product: CASSNPKEGNEQFF.

V usage is TRBV7-3 and J usage is TRBJ2-5; the D gene could be TRBD1 or TRBD2 (5 bases each). V was clipped by 0 bases and J by 1 base, with 6 bases between them. Germline-derived CDR1 and CDR2 are SGHTA and FQGTGA. The CDR3 is 14 amino acids. The CDR3 DNA sequence: TGTGCCAGCAGCTTAACCGGGACCCAAGAGACCCAGTACTTC. Encoded protein: CASSLTGTQETQYF.

V gene TRBV11-1 combines with J gene TRBJ2-5; TRBD2 matches at 12 bases. The CDR3 spans 16 residues. Germline assignment: CDR1 SGHAT and CDR2 FQDESV (reference sequence). With V trimmed by 3 bases and J by 11 bases, 13 bases remained unmatched. The CDR3 region is CASSFSGLAGRLEQYF. In DNA, the CDR3 is TGTGCCAGCAGCTTCTCTGGACTAGCGGGGAGGCTTGAGCAGTACTTC.

This clone is medium-sized by share. V gene TRBV29-1 combines with J gene TRBJ2-7, with 7 nucleotides matching TRBD1. The CDR3 sequence is 13 residues long. CDR1 and CDR2 (germline): SQVTM, ANQGSEA. The trim removed 7 bases at V and 0 bases at J, leaving 6 bases unmatched. CDR3 DNA sequence: TGCAGCGCTAAGACAGGGAGCTCCTACGAGCAGTACTTC. It encodes CSAKTGSSYEQYF.

The V gene is TRBV5-5, the J gene TRBJ2-7; D gene ambiguous. Germline V CDR1 and CDR2: SGHKS, YYEKEE (reference sequence). The CDR3 spans 16 residues. V was cut by 0 bases and J by 3 bases, with 16 bases left in between. In DNA, the CDR3 is TGTGCCAGCAGCTTGGTTCTAACCGCCAAAATCTACGAGCAGTACTTC. Amino acid sequence: CASSLVLTAKIYEQYF.

This clone was seen only a few times. The chain links TRBV9 to TRBJ1-6; the D gene is possibly TRBD1 (5 bases). The CDR3 consists of 19 residues. Between the trimmed V and J ends, which lost 0 bases and 6 bases, there was a span of 22 bases. From germline, CDR1 is SGDLS and CDR2 YYNGEE. In nucleotides, the CDR3 is TGTGCCAGCAGCGTAGTGGAAGGGGTCCCGGTCGACATTAATTCACCCCTCCACTTT. Translating it yields CASSVVEGVPVDINSPLHF. Full variable domain (outside the CDR3, taken from reference TRBV9 and TRBJ1-6): DSGVTQTPKHLITATGQRVTLRCSPRSGDLSVYWYQQSLDQGLQFLIQYYNGEERAKGNILERFSAQQFPDLHSELNLSSLELGDSALYFCASSVVEGVPVDINSPLHFGNGTRLTVT.

The chain recombines TRBV6-5 with TRBJ2-5; no definite D call. The J call may be wrong; the DNA end is better matched by TRBJ2-7. The CDR3 runs to 15 residues. Germline CDR1 MNHEY, CDR2 SVGAGI. The CDR3 nucleotides are TGTGCCAGCAGTTACGAACCCCTTCCCCCCCACGAGCAGTACTTC. As protein: CASSYEPLPPHEQYF.

The chain has TRBV6-1 and TRBJ1-1; possibly TRBD1 for D (5 bases). The CDR3 has 17 amino acids. Trimming pared 3 bases from V and 0 bases from J, leaving 17 bases between. Germline loops: CDR1 MNHNS, CDR2 SASEGT. The CDR3 is CASSDRTLTEMNTEAFF. The CDR3 coding sequence is TGTGCCAGCAGTGACCGAACCCTGACAGAGATGAACACTGAAGCTTTCTTT.

The V gene is TRBV6-6, the J gene TRBJ1-1; 7 bases are a match to TRBD1. CDR1 and CDR2 (germline): MNHNY, SVGAGI (reference sequence). V lost 7 bases, J lost 5 bases, and 13 bases stayed unmatched. The CDR3 has 15 residues. The CDR3 region is CASKQWGGGGTEAFF. CDR3 bases: TGTGCCAGCAAGCAGTGGGGAGGGGGCGGAACTGAAGCTTTCTTT.

This clone was picked up many times. The chain uses TRBV6-1 and TRBJ2-7, with D uncertain. Trimming removed 1 base from V and 1 base from J, with 11 bases in between. The CDR3 totals 15 residues. In germline, CDR1 is MNHNS, CDR2 SASEGT. This CDR3 reads CASSEGLGLSYEQYF. As DNA, the CDR3 is TGTGCCAGCAGTGAAGGGCTTGGGTTATCCTACGAGCAGTACTTC.

The rearrangement uses TRBV13 and TRBJ1-3, with TRBD1 matching 7 bases. The V and J ends lost 3 bases and 3 bases, in that order; junction bases with no gene match: 5. The germline V gene encodes CDR1 PRHDT and CDR2 FYEKMQ (reference sequence). The CDR3 totals 15 residues. CDR3 amino acids: CASSLTGTRGNTIYF. For the CDR3, the DNA is TGTGCCAGCAGCTTGACAGGGACTCGTGGAAACACCATATATTTT.

A few counts support this clone. The chain is built from TRBV9 and TRBJ2-3; D is uncertain. The CDR3 contains 13 residues. The V and J ends lost 4 bases and 5 bases respectively, with 11 bases between them. Per germline, CDR1 SGDLS and CDR2 YYNGEE. Here the CDR3 DNA reads TGTGCCAGCAGCCCCCCTAGTCGAGATACGCAGTATTTT. Protein sequence: CASSPPSRDTQYF.

This clone has just a few counts. The J gene is TRBJ2-5, the V gene TRBV6-5, with TRBD2 matching over 7 bases. With the DNA end fitting TRBJ2-7 better, the J assignment may be wrong. CDR1 and CDR2 (germline): MNHEY, SVGAGI. The CDR3 runs 13 residues. The CDR3 region is CASSWRGSYEQYF. As DNA, the CDR3 is TGTGCCAGCAGTTGGCGGGGGTCCTACGAGCAGTACTTC.

The CDR3 bases are TGTGCCAGCAGTTACTCCCTGGCGGGAGCGTCCTACGAGCAGTACTTC. This gives the protein CASSYSLAGASYEQYF. The chain uses TRBV6-5 and TRBJ2-7, with 7 bases aligning to TRBD2. This CDR3 comprises 16 residues. V was clipped by 0 bases and J by 1 base; unmatched bases: 6. From germline, CDR1 is MNHEY and CDR2 SVGAGI.

In its sample, this clone was seen a few times. The chain has TRBV7-9 and TRBJ1-4, with 9 bases fitting TRBD1. The CDR3 is made up of 15 amino acids. Germline CDR1 is SEHNR and CDR2 is FQNEAQ (reference sequence). Germline trimming cut 1 base from V and 5 bases from J; bases unmatched to any gene: 2. The CDR3 nucleotides are TGTGCCAGCAGCTTAGTCGGGACAGGGAATGAAAAACTGTTTTTT. Translated: CASSLVGTGNEKLFF.

This clone showed up just a few times. A junction boundary mismatches the germline segment, possibly from a read error. The chain joins TRBV15 to TRBJ2-1, with D perhaps TRBD1 or TRBD2 (5 bases each). CDR3 size: 13 residues. In germline, CDR1 is LNHNV, CDR2 YYDKDF (reference sequence). CDR3 nucleotides: TGTGCCACCAGCAGGGGACGAGATCCATTAGGGGTCTTC. This sequence encodes CATSRGRDPLGVF. The whole variable domain, remainder taken from reference TRBV15 and TRBJ2-1, is DAMVIQNPRYQVTQFGKPVTLSCSQTLNHNVMYWYQQKSSQAPKLLFHYYDKDFNNEADTPDNFQSRRPNTSFCFLDIRSPGLGDTAMYLCATSRGRDPLGVFGPGTRLTVL.

Concerning this clone itself: A clone one base away is much larger, so this may be a read error. The chain carries TRBV29-1 and TRBJ1-2; TRBD1 agrees at 8 bases. J was trimmed by 5 bases and V by 3 bases; bases with no gene match: 17. Germline CDR1 reads SQVTM; CDR2 reads ANQGSEA. The CDR3 has 17 residues. CDR3 DNA: TGCAGCGTTGATGATAGCGTAACAGGGGGGAGTGGGTATGGCTACACCTTC. Its protein is CSVDDSVTGGSGYGYTF.

The CDR3 region is CASSLGTGANTEAFF. CDR3 sequence (DNA): TGTGCCAGCAGCTTGGGCACAGGGGCGAACACTGAAGCTTTCTTT. V usage is TRBV5-4 and J usage is TRBJ1-1; TRBD1 agrees at 7 bases. The CDR3 length is 15 residues. V lost 0 bases and J lost 1; bases outside the gene matches: 3. The germline V gene encodes CDR1 SGHNT and CDR2 YYREEE (reference sequence). The full variable domain, in which reference TRBV5-4 and TRBJ1-1 provide the parts outside the CDR3, is ETGVTQSPTHLIKTRGQQVTLRCSSQSGHNTVSWYQQALGQGPQFIFQYYREEENGRGNFPPRFSGLQFPNYSSELNVNALELDDSALYLCASSLGTGANTEAFFGQGTRLTVV.